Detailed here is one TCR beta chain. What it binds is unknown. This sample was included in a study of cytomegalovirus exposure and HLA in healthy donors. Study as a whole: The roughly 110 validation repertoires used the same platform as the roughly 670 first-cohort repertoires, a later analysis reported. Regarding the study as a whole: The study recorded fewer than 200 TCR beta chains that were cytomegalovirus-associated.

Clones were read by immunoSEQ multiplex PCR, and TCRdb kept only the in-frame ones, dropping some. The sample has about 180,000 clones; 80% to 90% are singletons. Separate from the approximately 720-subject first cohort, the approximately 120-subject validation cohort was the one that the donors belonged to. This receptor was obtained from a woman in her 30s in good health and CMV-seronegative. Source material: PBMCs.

CDR3 bases: TGCGCCAGCAACGCTAGATTCGGCGGGGAGCTGTTTTTT. This encodes CASNARFGGELFF. The V call is TRBV5-1, the J call TRBJ2-2, with D unclear. Trimming took 6 bases from V and 7 from J, leaving 13 bases between them. The length of the CDR3 is 13 residues. Germline V gene data show CDR1 as SGHRS and CDR2 as YFSETQ.